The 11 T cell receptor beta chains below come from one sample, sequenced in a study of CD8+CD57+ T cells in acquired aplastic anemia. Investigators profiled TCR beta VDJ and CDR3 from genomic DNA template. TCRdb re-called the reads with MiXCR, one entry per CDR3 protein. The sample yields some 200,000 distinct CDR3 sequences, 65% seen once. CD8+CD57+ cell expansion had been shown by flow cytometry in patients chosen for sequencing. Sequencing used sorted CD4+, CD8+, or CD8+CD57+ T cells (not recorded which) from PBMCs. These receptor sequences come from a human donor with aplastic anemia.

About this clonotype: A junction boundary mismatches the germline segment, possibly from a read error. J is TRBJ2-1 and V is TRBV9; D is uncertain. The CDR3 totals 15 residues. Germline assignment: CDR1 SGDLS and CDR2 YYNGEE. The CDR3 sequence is CTSSALTVGYNEQFF. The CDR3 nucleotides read TGTACCAGCAGCGCCCTAACGGTGGGCTACAATGAGCAGTTCTTC.

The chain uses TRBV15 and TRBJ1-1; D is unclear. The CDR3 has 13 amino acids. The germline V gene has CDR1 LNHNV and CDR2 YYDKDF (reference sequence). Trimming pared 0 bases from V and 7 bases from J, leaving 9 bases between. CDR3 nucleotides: TGTGCCACCAGCAGAGATCACGGCAGTGAAGCTTTCTTT. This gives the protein CATSRDHGSEAFF.

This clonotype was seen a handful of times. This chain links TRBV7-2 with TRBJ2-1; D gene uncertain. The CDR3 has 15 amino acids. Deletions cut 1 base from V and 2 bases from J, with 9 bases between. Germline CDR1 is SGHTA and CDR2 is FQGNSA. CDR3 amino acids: CASSLGGPTYNEQFF. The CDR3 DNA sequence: TGTGCCAGCAGCTTAGGTGGGCCGACCTACAATGAGCAGTTCTTC.

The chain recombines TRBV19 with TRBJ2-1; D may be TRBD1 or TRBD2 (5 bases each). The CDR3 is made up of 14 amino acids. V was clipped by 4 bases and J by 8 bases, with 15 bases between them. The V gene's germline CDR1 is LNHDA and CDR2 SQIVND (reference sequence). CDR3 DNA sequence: TGTGCCAGTAGTACGGGGCAGGGAAGGTATGAGCAGTTCTTC. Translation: CASSTGQGRYEQFF.

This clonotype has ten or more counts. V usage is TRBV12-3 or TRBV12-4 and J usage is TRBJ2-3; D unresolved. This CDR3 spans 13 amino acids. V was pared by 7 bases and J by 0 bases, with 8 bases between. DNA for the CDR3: TGTGCCAGCAATATCGCTAGCACAGATACGCAGTATTTT. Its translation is CASNIASTDTQYF.

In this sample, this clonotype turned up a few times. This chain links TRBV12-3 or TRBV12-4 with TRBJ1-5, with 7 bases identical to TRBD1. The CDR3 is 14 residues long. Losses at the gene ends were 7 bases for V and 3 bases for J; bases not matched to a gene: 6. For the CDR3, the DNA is TGTGCCAGCACCCTGGGACAGATCAATCAGCCCCAGCATTTT. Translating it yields CASTLGQINQPQHF.

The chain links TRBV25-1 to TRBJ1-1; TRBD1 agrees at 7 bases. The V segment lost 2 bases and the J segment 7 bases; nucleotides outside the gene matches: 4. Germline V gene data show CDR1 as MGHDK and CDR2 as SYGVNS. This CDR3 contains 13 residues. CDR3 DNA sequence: TGTGCCAGCAGTGAACCAGGGGGGTTTGAAGCTTTCTTT. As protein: CASSEPGGFEAFF.

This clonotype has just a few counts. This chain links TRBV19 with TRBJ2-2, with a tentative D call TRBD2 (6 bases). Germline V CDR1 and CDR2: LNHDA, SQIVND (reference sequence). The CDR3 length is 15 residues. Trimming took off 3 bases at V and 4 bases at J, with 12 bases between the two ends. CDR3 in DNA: TGTGCCAGTAGTATCAATAGCGGAGTCACCGGGGAGCTGTTTTTT. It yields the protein CASSINSGVTGELFF.

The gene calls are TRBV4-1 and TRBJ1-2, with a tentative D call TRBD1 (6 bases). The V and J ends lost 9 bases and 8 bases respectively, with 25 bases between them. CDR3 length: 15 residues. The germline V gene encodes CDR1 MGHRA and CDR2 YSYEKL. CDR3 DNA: TGCGCCAGTGTTAGGACAGCTATATTCGGCTGGGGCTACACCTTC. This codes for CASVRTAIFGWGYTF.

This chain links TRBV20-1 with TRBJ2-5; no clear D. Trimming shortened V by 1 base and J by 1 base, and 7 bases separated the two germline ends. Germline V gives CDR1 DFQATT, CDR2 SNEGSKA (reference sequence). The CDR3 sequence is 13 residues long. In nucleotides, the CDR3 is TGCAGTGCTAGAGTAAGCACCCAAGAGACCCAGTACTTC. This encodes CSARVSTQETQYF.

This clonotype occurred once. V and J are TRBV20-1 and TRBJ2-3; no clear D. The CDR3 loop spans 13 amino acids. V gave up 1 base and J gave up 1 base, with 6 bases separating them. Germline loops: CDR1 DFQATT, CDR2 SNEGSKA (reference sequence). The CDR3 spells CSARGSGTDTQYF. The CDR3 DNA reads TGCAGTGCTAGAGGTTCGGGCACAGATACGCAGTATTTT.